The 8 T cell receptor beta chains presented below share a single source sample, sequenced in a study of blood T cell repertoires in COVID-19. TCRdb keeps only in-frame clones here, not all; method: immunoSEQ multiplex PCR. The sample includes some 190,000 clones, around 87% of them seen just once. Specimen: PBMCs or T cells enriched from blood (not recorded which). These receptors came from a woman aged 35 to 49 in a cohort exposed to, infected with or recovered from COVID-19 (not recorded which).

The V and J genes are TRBV5-6 and TRBJ2-1; perhaps TRBD2 as D (6 bases). The CDR3 extends over 15 amino acids. Trimming took 3 bases from V and 3 from J, leaving 13 bases between them. Germline V gives CDR1 SGHDT, CDR2 YYEEEE. CDR3 protein: CASSSPGENYNEQFF. The DNA of the CDR3 is TGTGCCAGCAGCTCCCCGGGGGAGAACTACAATGAGCAGTTCTTC.

J is TRBJ2-5 and V is TRBV3-1 (or the pseudogene TRBV3-2); the match to TRBD2 covers 15 bases. In germline, CDR1 is LGHDT, CDR2 YNNKEL (reference sequence). V lost 6 bases to trimming and J lost 4 bases; unmatched junction nucleotides: 9. CDR3 length: 17 amino acids. The CDR3, as DNA: TGTGCCAGCAGTACCCGGACTAGCGGGAGGGCCGGAGAGACCCAGTACTTC. Translation gives CASSTRTSGRAGETQYF.

This sequence joins TRBV25-1 and TRBJ1-2; D not resolved. This CDR3 is 13 amino acids long. CDR1 MGHDK and CDR2 SYGVNS come from the germline V gene. V lost 1 base and J 5 bases, leaving 8 bases between the germline ends. CDR3 amino acids: CASSEFEAYGYTF. In nucleotides, the CDR3 is TGTGCCAGCAGTGAATTTGAAGCTTATGGCTACACCTTC.

V and J are TRBV7-2 and TRBJ2-3; D call uncertain. CDR1 is SGHTA, CDR2 FQGNSA, per germline. The V end lost 1 base, the J end lost 3 bases, and 11 bases lay between the germline ends. The CDR3 has 15 residues. The CDR3 DNA is TGTGCCAGCAGCTTAGGGGTAGCAGCAACAGATACGCAGTATTTT. Protein: CASSLGVAATDTQYF.

The chain couples TRBV30 to TRBJ1-4; 7 bases fit TRBD1. Unmatched junction bases numbered 4, after V lost 6 bases and J lost 3 bases. The V gene's germline CDR1 is GTSNPN and CDR2 SVGIG (reference sequence). This CDR3 is 13 amino acids long. This CDR3 is CACQGGANEKLFF. DNA for the CDR3: TGTGCCTGCCAGGGGGGCGCTAATGAAAAACTGTTTTTT.

The V and J genes are TRBV6-2 or TRBV6-3 and TRBJ2-3, with TRBD2 matching 11 bases. Per germline, CDR1 MNHEY and CDR2 SVGEGT. Unmatched junction bases numbered 6, after V lost 2 bases and J lost 5 bases. This CDR3 is 16 amino acids long. DNA of the CDR3: TGTGCCAGCAGTTACGGTTGGCTAGCGGGAGGAGATACGCAGTATTTT. Its translation is CASSYGWLAGGDTQYF.

This clone was observed a handful of times. The chain joins TRBV29-1 to TRBJ1-2, with D tentatively TRBD1 (6 bases). Trimming removed 6 bases at V and 1 base at J, with 12 bases between. CDR3 length: 13 residues. Germline CDR1 and CDR2: SQVTM and ANQGSEA. CDR3 DNA: TGCAGCGTCGGGACACCTGATAACTATGGCTACACCTTC. It translates to CSVGTPDNYGYTF.

The rearrangement uses TRBV5-1 and TRBJ2-7, with a weak D call TRBD1 (7 bases). This CDR3 has 14 amino acids. V was clipped by 4 bases and J by 4 bases, with 15 bases between them. CDR1 SGHRS and CDR2 YFSETQ come from the germline V gene. The CDR3 is CASSTTGRRYEQYF. DNA for the CDR3: TGCGCCAGCAGCACGACAGGGAGGAGGTACGAGCAGTACTTC.